This TCR beta chain originates from a study of blood T cell repertoires in COVID-19. About the study: From the United States, Italy and Spain came samples of acute and convalescent COVID-19. Sample material is recorded as cDNA or gDNA derived from T cells, B-cell-depleted T cells, or PBMCs.

As processed by the authors: Counts of nucleated cells, estimated from reference gene primer amplification, were obtained. Profiled with immunoSEQ multiplex PCR; TCRdb holds only in-frame clones, not every one. D and trimming come from the DNA, and the V and J calls and clone size come from that table. The sample gives roughly 200,000 clones, around 83% of which show up once; 4% to 5% is in the top ten. The CDR3 covers 16 residues. The germline V gene has CDR1 LNHNV and CDR2 YYDKDF (reference sequence). The V gene end was trimmed by 0 bases and the J gene end by 2 bases; junction bases not matched to a gene: 4.

The rearrangement links TRBV15 to TRBJ1-5, with TRBD1 matching over 7 bases. Sequenced input: peripheral blood. The receptor comes from a woman older than 75 with acute or convalescent COVID-19. CDR3 bases: TGTGCCACCAGCAGAGATCGTGACAGGGGCAATCAGCCCCAGCATTTT. Its translation is CATSRDRDRGNQPQHF.